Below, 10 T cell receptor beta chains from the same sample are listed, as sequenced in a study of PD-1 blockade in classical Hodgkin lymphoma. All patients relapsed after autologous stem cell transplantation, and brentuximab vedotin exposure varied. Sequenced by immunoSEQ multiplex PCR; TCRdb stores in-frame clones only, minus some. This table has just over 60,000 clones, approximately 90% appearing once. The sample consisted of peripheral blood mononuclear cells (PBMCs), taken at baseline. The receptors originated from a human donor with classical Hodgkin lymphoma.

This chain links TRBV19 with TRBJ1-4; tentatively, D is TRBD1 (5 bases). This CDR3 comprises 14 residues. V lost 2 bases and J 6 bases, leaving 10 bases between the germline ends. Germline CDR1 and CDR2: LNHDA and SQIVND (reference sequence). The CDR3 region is CASSIWDADEKLFF. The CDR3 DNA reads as TGTGCCAGTAGTATATGGGACGCTGATGAAAAACTGTTTTTT.

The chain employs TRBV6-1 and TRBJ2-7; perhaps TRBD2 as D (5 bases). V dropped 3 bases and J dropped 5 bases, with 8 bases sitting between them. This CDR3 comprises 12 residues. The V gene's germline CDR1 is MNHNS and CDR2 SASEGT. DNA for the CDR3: TGTGCCAGCAGTGAGATCGGGGACGAGCAGTACTTC. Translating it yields CASSEIGDEQYF.

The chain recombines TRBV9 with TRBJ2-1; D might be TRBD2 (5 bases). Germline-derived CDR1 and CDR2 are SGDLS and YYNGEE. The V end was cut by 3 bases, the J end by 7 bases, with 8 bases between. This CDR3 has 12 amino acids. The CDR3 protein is CASSATGNEQFF. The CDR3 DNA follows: TGTGCCAGCAGCGCAACGGGGAATGAGCAGTTCTTC. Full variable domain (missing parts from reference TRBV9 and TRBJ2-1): DSGVTQTPKHLITATGQRVTLRCSPRSGDLSVYWYQQSLDQGLQFLIQYYNGEERAKGNILERFSAQQFPDLHSELNLSSLELGDSALYFCASSATGNEQFFGPGTRLTVL.

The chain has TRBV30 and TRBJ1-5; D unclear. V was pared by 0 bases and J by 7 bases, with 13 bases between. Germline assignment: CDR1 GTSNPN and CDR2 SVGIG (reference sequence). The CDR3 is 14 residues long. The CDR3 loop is CAWSVKGRQQPQHF. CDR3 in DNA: TGTGCCTGGAGTGTAAAAGGGCGCCAGCAGCCCCAGCATTTT.

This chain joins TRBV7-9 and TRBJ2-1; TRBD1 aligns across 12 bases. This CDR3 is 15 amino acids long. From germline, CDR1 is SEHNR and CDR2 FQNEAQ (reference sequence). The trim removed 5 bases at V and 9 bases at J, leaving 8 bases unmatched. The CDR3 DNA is TGTGCCAGCAGCCTGGGACAGGGGGCTCGGGGTGAGCAGTTCTTC. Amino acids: CASSLGQGARGEQFF.

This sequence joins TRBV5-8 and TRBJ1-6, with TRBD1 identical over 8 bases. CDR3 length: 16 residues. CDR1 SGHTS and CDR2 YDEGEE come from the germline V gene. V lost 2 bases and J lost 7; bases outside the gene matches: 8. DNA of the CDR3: TGTGCCAGCAGCTTCGACACAGGGGGTCTGAATTCACCCCTCCACTTT. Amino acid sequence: CASSFDTGGLNSPLHF.

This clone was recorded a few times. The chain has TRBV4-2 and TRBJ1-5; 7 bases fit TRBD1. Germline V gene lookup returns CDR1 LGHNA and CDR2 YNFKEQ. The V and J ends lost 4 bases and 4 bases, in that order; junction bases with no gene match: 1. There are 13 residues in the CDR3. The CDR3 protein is CASSPGGNQPQHF. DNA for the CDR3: TGTGCCAGCAGCCCAGGGGGGAATCAGCCCCAGCATTTT.

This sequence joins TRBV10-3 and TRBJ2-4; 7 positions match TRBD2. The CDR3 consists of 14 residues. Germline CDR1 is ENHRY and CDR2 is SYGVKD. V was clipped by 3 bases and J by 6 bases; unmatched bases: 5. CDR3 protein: CAISDGGGGNIQYF. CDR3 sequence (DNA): TGTGCCATCAGTGATGGTGGGGGGGGAAACATTCAGTACTTC.

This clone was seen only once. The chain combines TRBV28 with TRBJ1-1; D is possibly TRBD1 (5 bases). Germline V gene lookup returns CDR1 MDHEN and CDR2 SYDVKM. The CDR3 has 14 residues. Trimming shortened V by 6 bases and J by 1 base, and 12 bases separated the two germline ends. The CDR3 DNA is TGTGCCAGCAGCTTAGTAAGGGGGAACACTGAAGCTTTCTTT. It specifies CASSLVRGNTEAFF.

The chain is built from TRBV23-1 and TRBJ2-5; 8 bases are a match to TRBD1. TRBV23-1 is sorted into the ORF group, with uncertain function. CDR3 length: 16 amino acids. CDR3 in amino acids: CVPPGQGWKGRETQYF. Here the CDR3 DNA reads TGCGTGCCCCCCGGACAGGGTTGGAAAGGGCGAGAGACCCAGTACTTC.